The T cell receptor beta chain described here comes from a study of T cells in Graves' hyperthyroidism and ophthalmopathy. At least ten counts were recorded for this clonotype. TCR beta CDR3 sequences were amplified from RNA transcripts. Initially, a first-round RT-PCR of the TCR CDR3 employed the HTBI primer set. TCRdb independently ran MiXCR on the multiplex PCR reads; one entry per CDR3 protein. The data show about 560,000 distinct CDR3 sequences, 15% to 17% seen once. The CDR3 sequence is 13 residues long. V was pared by 2 bases and J by 7 bases, with 4 bases of the junction left unmatched. This TCR derives from a woman aged 25-40 years with Graves' hyperthyroidism. Sequenced sample: blood. The V call is TRBV12-3 or TRBV12-4, the J call TRBJ1-2, with 7 bases aligning to TRBD1. CDR3 sequence (DNA): TGTGCCAGCAGTTTAAGGGGGCTGGGTGGCTACACCTTC. Its translation: CASSLRGLGGYTF.